Shown below are 24 T cell receptor beta chains from a single sample sequenced in a study of long-term antiretroviral therapy in people with HIV. Survey-level resolution applied to immunoSEQ assay v3.0. Method: immunoSEQ multiplex PCR; TCRdb's copy keeps in-frame clones and lacks some. Of more than 25,000 clones in the sample, 79% were seen once. Here the sequenced sample was unsorted PBMCs, taken 2.1 years after starting antiretroviral therapy. These receptors originate from a man aged 25 to 40 with HIV.

The chain is built from TRBV28 and TRBJ1-2; TRBD1 might be the D (5 bases). The CDR3 totals 14 residues. The germline gives CDR1 MDHEN, CDR2 SYDVKM. The V and J ends lost 5 bases and 8 bases respectively, with 18 bases between them. DNA for the CDR3: TGTGCCAGCAGTCTGGGGAGGGGATCAGGGGGCTACACCTTC. This translates into CASSLGRGSGGYTF.

The V and J genes are TRBV27 and TRBJ1-5, with a possible D match to TRBD1 (6 bases). This CDR3 contains 14 residues. Trimming left V 5 bases short and J 3 bases short, with 11 bases between. The germline CDR1 and CDR2 sequences are MNHEY and SMNVEV (reference sequence). The CDR3: CASSRTGTNQPQHF. The CDR3 bases are TGTGCCAGCAGTCGAACAGGGACCAATCAGCCCCAGCATTTT.

The chain recombines TRBV6-1 with TRBJ1-2, with TRBD1 identical over 9 bases. From germline, CDR1 is MNHNS and CDR2 SASEGT. V lost 5 bases to trimming and J lost 3 bases; unmatched junction nucleotides: 4. The CDR3 has 14 amino acids. The CDR3 coding sequence is TGTGCCAGCAGTAGGACAGGGGTTGACTATGGCTACACCTTC. Protein product: CASSRTGVDYGYTF.

The rearrangement uses TRBV2 and TRBJ1-2; 7 nucleotides line up with TRBD1. This CDR3 comprises 16 residues. The germline gives CDR1 SNHLY, CDR2 FYNNEI. Trimming cost V 2 bases and J 2 bases; bases outside gene matches: 8. CDR3 DNA: TGTGCCAGCAGTGAAACCAGACAGGGAACGAACTATGGCTACACCTTC. This encodes CASSETRQGTNYGYTF.

This chain links TRBV19 with TRBJ2-5; the D gene is possibly TRBD2 (6 bases). CDR1 and CDR2 (germline): LNHDA, SQIVND (reference sequence). CDR3 length equals 16 residues. Deletions cut 1 base from V and 3 bases from J, with 15 bases between. The CDR3 bases are TGTGCCAGTAGTATAGGCAGCGGGCAGTCAGAAGAGACCCAGTACTTC. It codes for CASSIGSGQSEETQYF. Together with reference TRBV19 and TRBJ2-5, the CDR3 gives the full variable domain: DGGITQSPKYLFRKEGQNVTLSCEQNLNHDAMYWYRQDPGQGLRLIYYSQIVNDFQKGDIAEGYSVSREKKESFPLTVTSAQKNPTAFYLCASSIGSGQSEETQYFGPGTRLLVL.

CDR3 in amino acids: CASSSSGGPGYTF. The CDR3 DNA is TGTGCCAGCAGCTCTAGTGGGGGGCCTGGCTACACCTTC. The J gene is TRBJ1-2, the V gene TRBV9, with D possibly matching TRBD1 (6 bases). The CDR3 length is 13 residues. V lost 4 bases, J lost 7 bases, and 14 bases lay in between. The germline gives CDR1 SGDLS, CDR2 YYNGEE.

The chain carries TRBV28 and TRBJ2-7; no clear D. V shed 3 bases and J shed 0 bases, with 9 bases lying between them. This CDR3 is 14 amino acids long. CDR1 MDHEN and CDR2 SYDVKM come from the germline V gene. CDR3 amino acids: CASSFVGTSYEQYF. CDR3 in DNA: TGTGCCAGCAGTTTCGTGGGAACCTCCTACGAGCAGTACTTC.

Only one count was recorded for this clone. This rearrangement joins TRBV5-4 to TRBJ1-5, with D maybe TRBD1 (6 bases). The CDR3 length is 14 residues. CDR1 is SGHNT, CDR2 YYREEE, per germline (reference sequence). Trimming pared 4 bases from V and 5 bases from J, leaving 13 bases between. In DNA, the CDR3 is TGTGCCAGCAGCGTGGGGACAACGGATCAGCCCCAGCATTTT. This encodes CASSVGTTDQPQHF.

V gene TRBV4-2 combines with J gene TRBJ1-3; no definite D call. Germline CDR1 LGHNA, CDR2 YNFKEQ. This CDR3 region has 17 residues. Trimming took off 0 bases at V and 0 bases at J, with 12 bases between the two ends. The CDR3 bases are TGTGCCAGCAGCCAAGAGGCGGCAAGCCCCTCTGGAAACACCATATATTTT. Translated: CASSQEAASPSGNTIYF.

This clone occurred a few times. The CDR3 bases are TGTGCCAGCAGTGAGTCCGGACAGGAATTAGACGGCTACACCTTC. Translated, it gives CASSESGQELDGYTF. V is TRBV6-1 and J is TRBJ1-2, with 7 bases matching TRBD1. The V gene's germline CDR1 is MNHNS and CDR2 SASEGT. The CDR3 totals 15 residues. Trimming cost V 3 bases and J 8 bases; bases outside gene matches: 12.

This clone was observed a handful of times. The V call is TRBV7-8, the J call TRBJ1-2; the match to TRBD1 covers 10 bases. Per the germline V gene, CDR1 is SGHVS and CDR2 is FQNEAQ. V was pared by 2 bases and J by 2 bases, with 2 bases of the junction left unmatched. The CDR3 covers 15 residues. This CDR3 reads CASSLMGQGNYGYTF. CDR3 bases: TGTGCCAGCAGCTTAATGGGACAGGGGAACTATGGCTACACCTTC.

J is TRBJ2-5 and V is TRBV7-8, with D possibly called TRBD1 or TRBD2 (6 bases each). There are 17 residues in the CDR3. V lost 3 bases and J lost 2, with 19 bases in between. In germline, CDR1 is SGHVS, CDR2 FQNEAQ. CDR3 loop: CASSLGSGGARQETQYF. CDR3 DNA: TGTGCCAGCAGCTTGGGGTCCGGGGGCGCGAGGCAAGAGACCCAGTACTTC.

The chain employs TRBV5-8 and TRBJ2-7, with D perhaps given as TRBD1 or TRBD2 (7 bases each). V was trimmed by 0 bases and J by 3 bases, leaving 13 bases between them. Germline CDR1 reads SGHTS; CDR2 reads YDEGEE. The CDR3 runs 15 residues. DNA of the CDR3: TGTGCCAGCAGCTTGGGCGCAGGGGGGGTCTACGAGCAGTACTTC. Amino acid sequence: CASSLGAGGVYEQYF.

Of note for this clone: The junction shows a germline mismatch at one end, possibly a read error. The V and J genes are TRBV7-9 and TRBJ2-2; 7 bases match TRBD1. This CDR3 contains 15 residues. The V gene's germline CDR1 is SEHNR and CDR2 FQNEAQ (reference sequence). The CDR3 reads CASSSTTGNPGELFF. CDR3 coding DNA: TGTGCCAGCAGCTCGACGACAGGGAACCCCGGGGAGCTGTTTTTT.

The chain has TRBV30 and TRBJ2-7; D is unresolved. The CDR3 consists of 11 residues. Germline V gene data show CDR1 as GTSNPN and CDR2 as SVGIG (reference sequence). Trimming took 4 bases from V and 2 from J, leaving 6 bases between them. CDR3 sequence: CAWTGAYEQYF. The DNA for the CDR3 is TGTGCCTGGACTGGGGCCTACGAGCAGTACTTC.

This clone was detected only a few times. V gene TRBV19 combines with J gene TRBJ1-6; D not certain. The CDR3 totals 15 residues. Trimming pared 5 bases from V and 7 bases from J, leaving 15 bases between. Germline V gene data show CDR1 as LNHDA and CDR2 as SQIVND (reference sequence). CDR3 DNA: TGTGCCAGTAGTGTGGGGATCTCAATCAATTCACCCCTCCACTTT. This gives the protein CASSVGISINSPLHF.

This rearrangement joins TRBV7-8 to TRBJ2-7, with D maybe TRBD2 (6 bases). The CDR3 totals 15 residues. Germline V gene lookup returns CDR1 SGHVS and CDR2 FQNEAQ. V was clipped by 4 bases and J by 2 bases, with 15 bases between them. The CDR3 loop is CASSSPGLTTYEQYF. CDR3 in DNA: TGTGCCAGCAGCTCACCGGGACTCACGACCTACGAGCAGTACTTC.

The chain carries TRBV2 and TRBJ1-1; D ambiguous. V gave up 4 bases and J gave up 0 bases, with 21 bases separating them. The V gene's germline CDR1 is SNHLY and CDR2 FYNNEI. The CDR3 loop spans 18 amino acids. The CDR3, as DNA: TGTGCCAGCAGTGCCGAGGTAGGGCAGCCGTTCATGAACACTGAAGCTTTCTTT. Protein: CASSAEVGQPFMNTEAFF.

This sequence joins TRBV4-2 and TRBJ2-1; perhaps TRBD2 as D (5 bases). Germline V CDR1 and CDR2: LGHNA, YNFKEQ. Trimming left V 4 bases short and J 7 bases short, with 17 bases between. The CDR3 has 15 amino acids. The CDR3 coding sequence is TGTGCCAGCAGCCCTCTGGTGGAGGCCGGTAATGAGCAGTTCTTC. Its protein is CASSPLVEAGNEQFF.

V and J are TRBV28 and TRBJ2-3, with D possibly TRBD1 on 5 matching bases. Germline V gene lookup returns CDR1 MDHEN and CDR2 SYDVKM. V was cut by 3 bases and J by 9 bases, with 10 bases left in between. This CDR3 contains 12 residues. The CDR3 loop reads CASSFRAPTQYF. The CDR3 DNA reads as TGTGCCAGCAGTTTCAGGGCACCGACGCAGTATTTT.

Notes on this clone: A junction boundary mismatches the germline segment, possibly from a read error. V and J are TRBV28 and TRBJ1-1; D is perhaps TRBD1 (5 bases). Per germline, CDR1 MDHEN and CDR2 SYDVKM. The CDR3 loop spans 11 amino acids. The CDR3 DNA reads TGTGCCGTCCGAGTTTTGGGGCCGCTCCTTTTT. This gives the protein CAVRVLGPLLF.

The CDR3 sequence: CASSQQGFEQYF. CDR3 nucleotide sequence: TGTGCCAGCAGCCAACAGGGATTCGAGCAGTACTTC. The rearrangement uses TRBV7-8 and TRBJ2-7, with a possible D match to TRBD1 (6 bases). Germline CDR1 SGHVS, CDR2 FQNEAQ. With 5 bases removed from V and 6 bases from J, the gap between germline ends came to 11 bases. This CDR3 comprises 12 residues.

The chain carries TRBV5-4 and TRBJ2-3; D not resolved. The CDR3 contains 15 residues. Germline assignment: CDR1 SGHNT and CDR2 YYREEE (reference sequence). Trimming removed 0 bases from V and 8 bases from J, with 16 bases in between. The CDR3 DNA reads as TGTGCCAGCAGCTTGGGGTTGGGCGCACAGATTACGCAGTATTTT. It specifies CASSLGLGAQITQYF. The full variable domain, in which reference TRBV5-4 and TRBJ2-3 provide the parts outside the CDR3, is ETGVTQSPTHLIKTRGQQVTLRCSSQSGHNTVSWYQQALGQGPQFIFQYYREEENGRGNFPPRFSGLQFPNYSSELNVNALELDDSALYLCASSLGLGAQITQYFGPGTRLTVL.

The gene calls are TRBV29-1 and TRBJ1-4, with D possibly TRBD1 on 5 matching bases. Germline V gene lookup returns CDR1 SQVTM and CDR2 ANQGSEA. CDR3 size: 14 residues. V was trimmed by 7 bases and J by 0 bases, leaving 12 bases between them. The CDR3, as DNA: TGCAGCGCGAGGGGACCTGCAACTAATGAAAAACTGTTTTTT. The encoded protein is CSARGPATNEKLFF. Full variable domain (outside the CDR3, taken from reference TRBV29-1 and TRBJ1-4): SAVISQKPSRDICQRGTSLTIQCQVDSQVTMMFWYRQQPGQSLTLIATANQGSEATYESGFVIDKFPISRPNLTFSTLTVSNMSPEDSSIYLCSARGPATNEKLFFGSGTQLSVL.